A single TCR beta chain is shown here with its context. Its target is unknown. Scientists ran DNA taken from cultured CD4+ T cells through the Oncomine TCR Beta short-read assay for sequencing. TCRdb re-derived calls from the PCR reads in MiXCR, one entry per CDR3 protein. The table records under 15,000 distinct CDR3 sequences, approximately 52% of them present only once. Treatment defined: approximately 9-day PBMC culture with coronavirus spike peptide pools or control peptides (ViraFEST assay). For ViraFEST, peptide pools expanded antigen-specific T cells, after which the TCRs were sequenced. Wells that each held 1.5 million to 2 million PBMCs were cultured with roughly 9.8 IU/ml IL-2 and approximately 10 ug/ml peptide pools. The data belong to a study of vaccination and CD4 T cells after COVID-19. Study-wide findings and caveats: Convalescent patients were relatively few, and early post-infection timepoints were missing.

The receptor comes from a human donor who had recovered from COVID-19. The sequenced sample consisted of CD4+ T cells from blood, cultured in vitro.

CDR3: CASSIPPGDQPQHF. The CDR3 DNA follows: TGTGCCAGCAGCATCCCCCCGGGGGATCAGCCCCAGCATTTT. The chain combines TRBV21-1 with TRBJ1-5; the table's D call, TRBD1, was not checked against the DNA. TRBV21-1 is a listed pseudogene. The CDR3 contains 14 residues.